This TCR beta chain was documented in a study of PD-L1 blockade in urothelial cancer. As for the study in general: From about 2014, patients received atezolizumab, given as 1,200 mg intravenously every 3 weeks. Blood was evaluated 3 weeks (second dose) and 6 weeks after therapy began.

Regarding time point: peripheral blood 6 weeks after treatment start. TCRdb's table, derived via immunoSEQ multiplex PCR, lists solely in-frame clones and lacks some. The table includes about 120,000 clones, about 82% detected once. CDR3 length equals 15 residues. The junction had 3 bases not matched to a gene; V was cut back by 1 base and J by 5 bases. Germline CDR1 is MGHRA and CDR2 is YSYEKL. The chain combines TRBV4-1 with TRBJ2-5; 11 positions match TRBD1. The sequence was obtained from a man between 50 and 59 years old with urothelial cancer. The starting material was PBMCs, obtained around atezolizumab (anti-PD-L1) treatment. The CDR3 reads CASSQGTGGRETQYF. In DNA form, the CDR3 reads TGCGCCAGCAGCCAAGGGACAGGGGGCCGGGAGACCCAGTACTTC.